Shown below are 21 T cell receptor beta chains from a single sample sequenced in a study of cytomegalovirus exposure and HLA in healthy donors. Researchers ran the PCR with 60 Vbeta and 13 Jbeta primers. The assay was immunoSEQ multiplex PCR, and TCRdb's table has in-frame clones only and misses some. Its table records more than 130,000 clones. The sample taken for sequencing was PBMCs. The source is a middle-aged man in good health and CMV-seronegative.

CDR3 DNA: TGTGCCAGCAGCCGACAGCCCTCCTACGAGCAGTACTTC. Translated, it gives CASSRQPSYEQYF. The chain employs TRBV2 and TRBJ2-7; TRBD1 is a possible D gene (5 bases). CDR3 length: 13 residues. V lost 6 bases and J lost 0, with 9 bases in between. Germline V gene sequence: CDR1 SNHLY, CDR2 FYNNEI.

With regard to this clone: Distinct nucleotide sequences in the sample also encode this CDR3. The chain employs TRBV9 and TRBJ1-3; the D is unclear. With 0 bases removed from V and 0 bases from J, the gap between germline ends came to 7 bases. CDR3 length equals 15 residues. CDR1 SGDLS and CDR2 YYNGEE come from the germline V gene. CDR3 in amino acids: CASSVGAGSGNTIYF. The CDR3 DNA sequence: TGTGCCAGCAGCGTAGGGGCAGGCTCTGGAAACACCATATATTTT. The whole variable domain, filled in from reference TRBV9 and TRBJ1-3, reads DSGVTQTPKHLITATGQRVTLRCSPRSGDLSVYWYQQSLDQGLQFLIQYYNGEERAKGNILERFSAQQFPDLHSELNLSSLELGDSALYFCASSVGAGSGNTIYFGEGSWLTVV.

The chain uses TRBV2 and TRBJ1-1; the match to TRBD1 covers 8 bases. Germline V gene lookup returns CDR1 SNHLY and CDR2 FYNNEI. The CDR3 has 13 residues. V lost 6 bases to trimming and J lost 3 bases; unmatched junction nucleotides: 3. CDR3 protein: CASSLQGDTEAFF. The CDR3 DNA is TGTGCCAGCAGCCTACAGGGGGACACTGAAGCTTTCTTT.

This sequence joins TRBV19 and TRBJ1-6; D may be TRBD1 (5 bases). In germline, CDR1 is LNHDA, CDR2 SQIVND (reference sequence). Between the trimmed V and J ends, which lost 7 bases and 8 bases, there was a span of 12 bases. This CDR3 region has 13 residues. CDR3 amino acids: CASNTLGDSPLHF. The CDR3 DNA follows: TGTGCCAGTAACACCTTAGGGGATTCACCCCTCCACTTT.

This CDR3 reads CSATGLYGYTF. The CDR3 region has the DNA TGCAGTGCGACAGGGCTATATGGCTACACCTTC. This chain links TRBV20-1 with TRBJ1-2, with TRBD1 matching over 7 bases. Germline-derived CDR1 and CDR2 are DFQATT and SNEGSKA (reference sequence). Trimming took 6 bases from V and 5 from J; bases not matched to a gene: 3. The CDR3 has 11 amino acids.

The V and J genes are TRBV10-1 and TRBJ1-2; unclear D gene. CDR3 size: 11 residues. The V gene lost 9 bases and the J gene lost 5 bases, with 10 bases spanning the gap. The germline gives CDR1 WNHNN, CDR2 SYGVQD (reference sequence). CDR3 bases: TGCGCCAGGGAGACGGAGTATGGCTACACCTTC. This encodes CARETEYGYTF.

The rearrangement links TRBV28 to TRBJ2-6; possible D gene TRBD1, 6 bases. CDR1 MDHEN and CDR2 SYDVKM come from the germline V gene. This CDR3 is 16 amino acids long. Trimming took off 5 bases at V and 4 bases at J, with 15 bases between the two ends. CDR3: CASSITGKRGANVLTF. CDR3 coding DNA: TGTGCCAGCAGTATTACAGGGAAGAGGGGGGCCAACGTCCTGACTTTC.

The rearrangement uses TRBV7-3 and TRBJ1-5, with 12 bases lining up with TRBD1. The CDR3 totals 16 residues. Germline-derived CDR1 and CDR2 are SGHTA and FQGTGA. V lost 0 bases and J lost 7; bases outside the gene matches: 4. The CDR3 coding sequence is TGTGCCAGCAGCTTAACGGGACAGGGGGCACGGCAGCCCCAGCATTTT. Encoded protein: CASSLTGQGARQPQHF.

This chain uses TRBV7-9 with TRBJ2-3; 10 bases match TRBD2. The junction had 11 bases not matched to a gene; V was cut back by 4 bases and J by 1 base. Per germline, CDR1 SEHNR and CDR2 FQNEAQ (reference sequence). The CDR3 has 18 residues. The CDR3 loop is CASSSEPTSGVGTDTQYF. In DNA form, the CDR3 reads TGTGCCAGCAGCTCAGAACCCACTAGCGGGGTGGGCACAGATACGCAGTATTTT.

The chain carries TRBV5-1 and TRBJ1-2; D unclear. The CDR3 extends over 12 amino acids. With 4 bases removed from V and 7 bases from J, the gap between germline ends came to 11 bases. Per the germline V gene, CDR1 is SGHRS and CDR2 is YFSETQ. CDR3 nucleotides: TGCGCCAGCAGCCCGGACGGGGTTGGCTACACCTTC. Its protein is CASSPDGVGYTF.

The chain couples TRBV29-1 to TRBJ2-2, with TRBD1 matching 8 bases. The J segment lost 0 bases and the V segment lost 6 bases, leaving 3 bases of the junction unmatched. Germline V gives CDR1 SQVTM, CDR2 ANQGSEA. There are 14 residues in the CDR3. Written as DNA, the CDR3 is TGCAGCGTCGGGACAGGATCGAACACCGGGGAGCTGTTTTTT. It yields the protein CSVGTGSNTGELFF.

This rearrangement joins TRBV27 to TRBJ1-1; D possibly corresponds to TRBD1 (6 bases). The V gene's germline CDR1 is MNHEY and CDR2 SMNVEV (reference sequence). This CDR3 region has 15 residues. Trimming left V 3 bases short and J 5 bases short, with 16 bases between. CDR3 protein: CASSFRSTGVTEAFF. The CDR3 DNA follows: TGTGCCAGCAGTTTTAGGTCGACAGGCGTGACTGAAGCTTTCTTT.

This chain uses TRBV7-9 with TRBJ2-7, with D unclear. Germline V gene lookup returns CDR1 SEHNR and CDR2 FQNEAQ (reference sequence). The CDR3 has 12 amino acids. Trimming took off 4 bases at V and 4 bases at J, with 8 bases between the two ends. CDR3 in amino acids: CASSSTFYEQYF. In DNA, the CDR3 is TGTGCCAGCAGCTCAACTTTTTACGAGCAGTACTTC.

The chain joins TRBV4-2 to TRBJ1-5; no firm D call. Per the germline V gene, CDR1 is LGHNA and CDR2 is YNFKEQ. CDR3 length equals 16 residues. With 0 bases removed from V and 0 bases from J, the gap between germline ends came to 9 bases. The CDR3 loop reads CASSQEEAVSNQPQHF. As DNA, the CDR3 is TGTGCCAGCAGCCAAGAAGAGGCTGTTAGCAATCAGCCCCAGCATTTT.

The chain links TRBV7-5 to TRBJ2-7; the table's D gene call, TRBD1, was not cross checked with the DNA. TRBV7-5 is assigned pseudogene status. The CDR3 length is 17 residues. In DNA, the CDR3 is TGTGCCAGAAGCTCTAGACCGGGTGCAGGGTGTGGTTACGAGCAGTACTTC. Translation gives CARSSRPGAGCGYEQYF.

The chain carries TRBV2 and TRBJ2-7; a possible D gene is TRBD2 (6 bases). This CDR3 has 13 residues. The germline V and J ends were trimmed by 4 bases and 5 bases, with 12 bases remaining between them. From germline, CDR1 is SNHLY and CDR2 FYNNEI. The CDR3 reads CASSAEGRHEQYF. In nucleotides, the CDR3 is TGTGCCAGCAGTGCGGAGGGGCGGCACGAGCAGTACTTC.

The chain uses TRBV5-4 and TRBJ2-1; 7 nucleotides agree with TRBD2. The trim removed 3 bases at V and 10 bases at J, leaving 10 bases unmatched. Germline V lookup: CDR1 SGHNT, CDR2 YYREEE (reference sequence). CDR3 length: 14 residues. CDR3: CASSWGWSGAEQFF. As DNA, the CDR3 is TGTGCCAGCAGCTGGGGGTGGAGCGGGGCCGAGCAGTTCTTC.

V usage is TRBV29-1 and J usage is TRBJ1-5; TRBD1 agrees at 12 bases. The V gene's germline CDR1 is SQVTM and CDR2 ANQGSEA. CDR3 length equals 14 residues. With 5 bases clipped from V and 10 bases from J, the junction kept 9 bases outside the gene matches. The CDR3 DNA reads TGCAGCGTTACTACCGGGACAGGGGGCTTCCCCCAGCATTTT. Protein sequence: CSVTTGTGGFPQHF.

The genes are TRBV5-6 and TRBJ2-2; 7 bases line up with TRBD1. The V gene's germline CDR1 is SGHDT and CDR2 YYEEEE. The CDR3 is 13 residues long. V lost 5 bases to trimming and J lost 5 bases; unmatched junction nucleotides: 3. CDR3 bases: TGTGCCAGCAGGTTGACAGGGACCGGGGAGCTGTTTTTT. Amino acids: CASRLTGTGELFF. The whole variable domain, filled in from reference TRBV5-6 and TRBJ2-2, reads DAGVTQSPTHLIKTRGQQVTLRCSPKSGHDTVSWYQQALGQGPQFIFQYYEEEERQRGNFPDRFSGHQFPNYSSELNVNALLLGDSALYLCASRLTGTGELFFGEGSRLTVL.

The V gene is TRBV7-2, the J gene TRBJ2-1; 8 bases fit TRBD2. Germline-derived CDR1 and CDR2 are SGHTA and FQGNSA. The CDR3 runs to 15 residues. V was pared by 5 bases and J by 5 bases, with 8 bases of the junction left unmatched. In DNA, the CDR3 is TGTGCCAGCAGCCTATCCGGGGGGGGACACAATGAGCAGTTCTTC. Translation: CASSLSGGGHNEQFF.

CDR3 residues: CASSQEEETQYF. CDR3 nucleotide sequence: TGCGCCAGCAGCCAAGAGGAGGAGACCCAGTACTTC. The chain couples TRBV4-1 to TRBJ2-5; D gene uncertain. The V gene lost 0 bases and the J gene lost 5 bases, with 4 bases spanning the gap. The CDR3 sequence is 12 residues long. Germline V gene sequence: CDR1 MGHRA, CDR2 YSYEKL.